These 11 T cell receptor beta chains came from one sample sequenced in a study of T cell clonality in common variable immunodeficiency. Some clones are missing from TCRdb's copy, which holds only in-frame ones; the method was immunoSEQ multiplex PCR. The repertoire consists of tens of thousands of clones, none detected only once. Source material: peripheral blood mononuclear cells. Receptors were obtained from a person aged 18 to 70 in good health.

This clone was detected ten times or more. The missing CDR3 end, 3 residues past where the read stops, is filled in from the germline J gene. The chain combines TRBV10-3 with TRBJ2-5; a weak D match, TRBD2 (5 bases). Trimming left V 5 bases short and J 3 bases short, with 7 bases between. CDR3 length equals 12 residues. Germline V lookup: CDR1 ENHRY, CDR2 SYGVKD. The DNA read from the CDR3 is TGTGCCATCAGTAACGGGGAAGAGACC. This sequence encodes CAISNGEET. In full, the CDR3 is CAISNGEETQYF.

This clone was counted a few times. Sequencing ends 3 residues short of the CDR3 end; the germline J gene provides the rest. The gene calls are TRBV30 and TRBJ1-1; D is unclear. CDR3 length: 11 amino acids. The germline gives CDR1 GTSNPN, CDR2 SVGIG (reference sequence). The sequenced CDR3 bases are TGTGCCTGGAGTAGGAGGACTGGG. Translating gives CAWSRRTG. The entire CDR3 reads CAWSRRTGAFF.

This clone was found a few times. The sequence runs out 3 residues before the end of the CDR3; the remainder is reconstructed from the germline J gene. The chain uses TRBV20-1 and TRBJ2-3; no clear D. Germline V gene lookup returns CDR1 DFQATT and CDR2 SNEGSKA (reference sequence). This CDR3 is 14 amino acids long. The part of the CDR3 DNA that was read is TGCAGTGCTAGAGTTGCTAGTAGCAATCAGCCG. It yields the protein CSARVASSNQP. In full, the CDR3 is CSARVASSNQPQYF.

This clone was counted at least ten times. The read ends 3 residues shy of where the CDR3 ends; the end is completed using the germline J gene. The rearrangement joins TRBV5-6 to TRBJ2-3; possible D gene TRBD1, 5 bases. The CDR3 is made up of 13 amino acids. CDR1 SGHDT and CDR2 YYEEEE come from the germline V gene. The V end was cut by 0 bases, the J end by 4 bases, with 6 bases between. This CDR3 reads CASSLVGPDTQYF. CDR3 bases read: TGTGCCAGCAGCTTGGTGGGGCCAGATACG.

This clone was seen at least ten times. The read terminates 3 residues ahead of where the CDR3 ends, so the germline J gene completes it. The chain carries TRBV7-3 and TRBJ2-5, with D possibly TRBD1 on 6 matching bases. Between the trimmed V and J ends, which lost 5 bases and 2 bases, there was a span of 15 bases. The length of the CDR3 is 15 residues. Per the germline V gene, CDR1 is SGHTA and CDR2 is FQGTGA. This CDR3 is CASSPSRDTQETQYF. The sequenced part of the CDR3 DNA is TGTGCCAGCAGCCCCTCCCGGGACACTCAAGAGACC.

This clone was seen at least ten times. The sequence runs out 3 residues before the end of the CDR3; the remainder is reconstructed from the germline J gene. The gene calls are TRBV29-1 and TRBJ2-7; D is perhaps TRBD1 (5 bases). CDR1 is SQVTM, CDR2 ANQGSEA, per germline. This CDR3 has 12 residues. V dropped 5 bases and J dropped 1 base, with 9 bases sitting between them. The CDR3 DNA, read in part, is TGCAGCGTTAGACAGCCATCCTACGAG. This gives the protein CSVRQPSYE. The whole CDR3 reads CSVRQPSYEQYF.

This clone was seen a handful of times. The read finishes 3 residues shy of the CDR3 end, and the germline J gene is used to complete it. The chain links TRBV10-2 to TRBJ2-7; the D is unclear. The CDR3 is 15 amino acids. Trimming took 6 bases from V and 3 from J, leaving 18 bases between them. Looked up from germline, CDR1 is WSHSY and CDR2 is SAAADI. CDR3 sequence reads: CASSNPPSERYEQYF. The CDR3 DNA, read in part, is TGCGCCAGCAGCAATCCTCCCAGCGAGCGCTACGAG.

The sample holds many counts of this clone. The read comes to an end 3 residues before the CDR3 does, leaving the germline J gene to fill in the end. V is TRBV12-3 or TRBV12-4 and J is TRBJ2-1; D call uncertain. V shed 0 bases and J shed 0 bases, with 12 bases lying between them. This CDR3 region has 17 residues. The CDR3 DNA, read in part, is TGTGCCAGCAGTTTAGCGCTCGGCGGCCTCTCCTACAATGAG. This sequence encodes CASSLALGGLSYNE. The CDR3 as a whole reads CASSLALGGLSYNEQFF.

By its share, this clone is large. The read falls 3 residues short of the CDR3 end, and the missing part is taken from the germline J gene. The gene calls are TRBV29-1 and TRBJ2-7; 11 bases agree with TRBD2. This CDR3 spans 19 amino acids. Germline CDR1 is SQVTM and CDR2 is ANQGSEA. V was clipped by 0 bases and J by 0 bases; unmatched bases: 13. Partial CDR3 DNA: TGCAGCGTTGAAGAGTATGCTGGGACTAGCGGCTTTACCTCCTACGAG. As protein: CSVEEYAGTSGFTSYE. The CDR3, in full, reads CSVEEYAGTSGFTSYEQYF.

This clone appeared many times. The read ends 3 residues early relative to the CDR3; the germline J gene fills the gap. V gene TRBV19 combines with J gene TRBJ2-2; TRBD1 is a possible D gene (5 bases). Trimming stripped 6 bases from V and 6 bases from J, with 14 bases between. The CDR3 loop spans 14 amino acids. Germline lookup yields CDR1 LNHDA and CDR2 SQIVND (reference sequence). CDR3 region: CASSLRAAAGELFF. The sequenced part of the CDR3 DNA is TGTGCCAGTAGCCTCAGGGCGGCGGCCGGGGAG.

This clone occurred many times. The read comes to an end 3 residues before the CDR3 does, leaving the germline J gene to fill in the end. The chain joins TRBV5-4 to TRBJ2-2; TRBD2 matches at 10 bases. J gave up 3 bases and V 5 bases, and 7 bases lay outside the gene matches. Germline values: CDR1 SGHNT, CDR2 YYREEE (reference sequence). CDR3 length equals 16 residues. CDR3 in amino acids: CASSKSGRDDTGELFF. CDR3 DNA (partial): TGTGCCAGCAGTAAAAGCGGGAGGGATGACACCGGGGAG.